This is a list of T cell receptor beta chains from one sample in a study of shared T cell receptors in the human thymus. Assay: immunoSEQ multiplex PCR; the TCRdb copy retains only in-frame clones and omits some. The sample consists of 700,000 or so clones, approximately 85% of them appearing once. A further study also used this sample, focusing on human thymus T cells.

Source material: thymocytes. These receptor sequences come from a girl under three years old with a congenital heart defect. The CDR3 runs from the conserved cysteine through the conserved F or W. A D gene is named only where the DNA matches it firmly. Only part of the rows carry a size: once, few, many, or a class if the clone is expanded.

TRBV6-5,.,.,TRBJ1-2,15,TGTGCCAGCAGTGTGACAGTCAGGGCTAACTATGGCTACACCTTC,CASSVTVRANYGYTF
TRBV2,TRBD1,.,TRBJ2-2,19,TGTGCCAGCAGTGCCGGGTCACTCCGGGACAGGGGGCAAGACGGGGAGCTGTTTTTT,CASSAGSLRDRGQDGELFF
TRBV6-5,.,.,TRBJ1-2,13,TGTGCCAGCAGTTCCGGGACTAACTATGGCTACACCTTC,CASSSGTNYGYTF
TRBV21-1,.,.,TRBJ2-5,16,TGTGCCAGCCGAAGGACAGGGGGCCGCCTACAAGAGACCCAGTACTTC,CASRRTGGRLQETQYF
TRBV5-6,TRBD1,.,TRBJ1-2,16,TGTGCCAGCAGCTCGCTGGCCAGACAGGGGGCGGGTGGCTACACCTTC,CASSSLARQGAGGYTF
TRBV2,TRBD1,once,TRBJ1-1,17,TGTGCCAGCTTAACCTGGACAGGGGGCGAGTTGTGGTATGAAGCTTTCTTT,CASLTWTGGELWYEAFF
TRBV6-5,.,.,TRBJ1-2,14,TGTGCCACCCGACCGGGAGAGGCCCTAGGAGGCTACACCTTC,CATRPGEALGGYTF
TRBV4-1,.,.,TRBJ1-3,18,TGCGCCAGCAGCCAAGAACCGCGACTCCTCTTCTCTGGAAACACCATATATTTT,CASSQEPRLLFSGNTIYF
TRBV6-1,TRBD1,.,TRBJ2-5,15,TGTGCCAGCAGTCGGGACAGGTCGAGGGGTGAGACCCAGTACTTC,CASSRDRSRGETQYF
TRBV14,.,.,TRBJ1-1,16,TGTGCCAGCAGCCAAGAAACGCAGGGGTATAACACTGAAGCTTTCTTT,CASSQETQGYNTEAFF
TRBV2,TRBD1,.,TRBJ1-1,18,TGTGCCAGCAGATCGGACAGGGGGTGTTCCGAAGAGGAATTCGGAGCTTTCTTT,CASRSDRGCSEEEFGAFF
TRBV7-3,.,.,TRBJ2-3,13,TGTGCCAGCAGCTCAAAGATAGGGGTTACGCAGTATTTT,CASSSKIGVTQYF
TRBV6-5,.,.,TRBJ1-1,16,TGTGCCAGCAGTTCCAGCATCGACAGGACCCTAGAAGAAGCTTTCTTT,CASSSSIDRTLEEAFF
TRBV5-1,.,.,TRBJ2-5,20,TGCGCCAGCAGCTTGGTGGGGCTTGGTATGGACAACCTCCCGAAAGAGACCCAGTACTTC,CASSLVGLGMDNLPKETQYF
TRBV12-5,TRBD1,.,TRBJ1-2,14,TGTGCTAGTGGTTTGGACAGGGGGTATAGTGGCTACACCTTC,CASGLDRGYSGYTF
TRBV29-1,TRBD1,.,TRBJ2-7,15,TGCAGCGCCAGCTTAGGGGACAGGGGAAGGTACGAGCAGTACTTC,CSASLGDRGRYEQYF
TRBV11-2,TRBD2,.,TRBJ2-3,16,TGTGCCAGCAGCACAGCGGGGGCTACTAGCACAGATACGCAGTATTTT,CASSTAGATSTDTQYF
TRBV5-4,TRBD1,.,TRBJ1-1,19,TGTGCCAGCAGAGACCTCAGGACAGGGTCTAAGTTGGGGAACACTGAAGCTTTCTTT,CASRDLRTGSKLGNTEAFF
TRBV9,.,.,TRBJ1-1,14,TGTGCCAGCAGCCCACTAAGACGAGGGCTTGAAGCTTTCTTT,CASSPLRRGLEAFF
TRBV4-3,.,.,TRBJ2-5,14,TGCGCCAGCAGCCAATCGAAGGCGGGAGAGACCCAGTACTTC,CASSQSKAGETQYF
TRBV5-1,.,.,TRBJ1-2,15,TGCGCCAGCAGCTCGGGGTTTATCCTTAACTATGGCTACACCTTC,CASSSGFILNYGYTF
TRBV5-1,.,once,TRBJ2-5,16,TGCGCCAGCAGCTTGGGGGACATAAAGGGGAAAGAGACCCAGTACTTC,CASSLGDIKGKETQYF
TRBV10-3,TRBD1,.,TRBJ1-6,15,TGTGCCATCAGTGATGGACAGGCGACTAATTCACCCCTCCACTTT,CAISDGQATNSPLHF
TRBV28,TRBD1,.,TRBJ1-6,16,TGTGCCAGCAGTTCACCTAGACAGGGCCGGAATTCACCCCTCCACTTT,CASSSPRQGRNSPLHF
TRBV7-9,.,.,TRBJ1-1,17,TGTGCCAGCAGCTCCTCCGCGTCGAACAGCCTGGGCACTGAAGCTTTCTTT,CASSSSASNSLGTEAFF
TRBV2,TRBD1,once,TRBJ1-2,13,TGTGCCAGCACACCCGGGACAGTGGCGCGCTACACCTTC,CASTPGTVARYTF
TRBV4-2,.,.,TRBJ2-7,17,TGTGCCAGCAGCCAAGATTTAGGTCAGGGGCACTCCTACGAGCAGTACTTC,CASSQDLGQGHSYEQYF
TRBV19,TRBD2,few,TRBJ2-4,20,TGTGCCAGTAGTATGGGAGCTAGCGGGGTCCCCACTCTAGCCAAAAACATTCAGTACTTC,CASSMGASGVPTLAKNIQYF
TRBV15,.,.,TRBJ2-2,15,TGTGCCACCAGCAGACTCGACAGGAACACCGGGGAGCTGTTTTTT,CATSRLDRNTGELFF
TRBV19,.,.,TRBJ2-3,15,TGTGCCAGTAGTATCCTATCTGGCGGGGTGGGTACGCAGTATTTT,CASSILSGGVGTQYF
TRBV5-1,.,.,TRBJ1-2,13,TGCGCCAGCAGCTTGACGCTCACAGGCGGCTACACCTTC,CASSLTLTGGYTF
TRBV6-5,.,.,TRBJ2-7,13,TGTGCCAGCAGGCCAGGGTGGGCTGTCGAGCAGTACTTC,CASRPGWAVEQYF
TRBV15,.,.,TRBJ2-1,20,TGTGCCACCAGCAGAGACCGGTTTGGGGGCTCCCTTAATGGATACAATGAGCAGTTCTTC,CATSRDRFGGSLNGYNEQFF
TRBV28,.,few,TRBJ2-7,16,TGTGCCAGCAGTTGCCCCTTACGCGACAGGCCTCACGAGCAGTACTTC,CASSCPLRDRPHEQYF
TRBV14,.,.,TRBJ2-3,19,TGTGCCAGCAGCCAAGACTGGCAGGGAAAGGCTTCTGGCACAGATACGCAGTATTTT,CASSQDWQGKASGTDTQYF
TRBV14,TRBD1,once,TRBJ1-1,15,TGTGCCAGCAGCCAAGATGGGAAGGGGGCGACTGAAGCTTTCTTT,CASSQDGKGATEAFF
TRBV28,.,few,TRBJ1-2,13,TGTGCCAGCAAACCGGGACTATGGGAGGGCTACACCTTC,CASKPGLWEGYTF
TRBV27,.,once,TRBJ2-1,16,TGTGCCAGCAGTAACTTGTCTAGGGGTTTGCACAATGAGCAGTTCTTC,CASSNLSRGLHNEQFF
TRBV4-2,TRBD1,.,TRBJ1-2,20,TGTGCCAGCAGCCAAGTACATCCCCAACTAAGACAGGGGGCGTATAATGGCTACACCTTC,CASSQVHPQLRQGAYNGYTF
TRBV4-3,.,.,TRBJ1-1,16,TGCGCCAGCAGCCAAGAATCCGCCTCCGGCGGGGCTGAAGCTTTCTTT,CASSQESASGGAEAFF
TRBV5-4,TRBD1,.,TRBJ1-2,15,TGTGCCAGCAGCGGCATGACAGGGGGCCGGTATGGCTACACCTTC,CASSGMTGGRYGYTF
TRBV14,.,.,TRBJ1-2,14,TGTGCCAGCAGCCCAGTTGGCCGCCCCTATGGCTACACCTTC,CASSPVGRPYGYTF
TRBV27,TRBD2,.,TRBJ2-5,14,TGTGCCAGCGGACTAGCGGGGCCCCAAGAGACCCAGTACTTC,CASGLAGPQETQYF
TRBV6-5,TRBD1,.,TRBJ1-2,13,TGTGCCAGCAGCAGAGACAGGGTCCATGGCTACACCTTC,CASSRDRVHGYTF
TRBV4-1,.,once,TRBJ2-7,13,TGCGCCAGCGGGACGGGGGAGGCCTACGAGCAGTACTTC,CASGTGEAYEQYF
TRBV5-1,TRBD1,once,TRBJ1-2,13,TGCGCCAGCAGCTGGGACAGGGAGTATGGCTACACCTTC,CASSWDREYGYTF
TRBV6-1,.,once,TRBJ2-2,15,TGTGCCAGCAGTGGATGGGGGGGGCCCACCGGGGAGCTGTTTTTT,CASSGWGGPTGELFF
TRBV6-1,TRBD1,.,TRBJ2-2,21,TGTGCCAGCAGTGAAGAGGGCAGGGGGCACCTCAACTACGCGAACACCGGGGAGCTGTTTTTT,CASSEEGRGHLNYANTGELFF
TRBV5-6,TRBD1,.,TRBJ2-7,16,TGTGCCAGCAGCCCCTGGGACAGGGACTACCCCTACGAGCAGTACTTC,CASSPWDRDYPYEQYF